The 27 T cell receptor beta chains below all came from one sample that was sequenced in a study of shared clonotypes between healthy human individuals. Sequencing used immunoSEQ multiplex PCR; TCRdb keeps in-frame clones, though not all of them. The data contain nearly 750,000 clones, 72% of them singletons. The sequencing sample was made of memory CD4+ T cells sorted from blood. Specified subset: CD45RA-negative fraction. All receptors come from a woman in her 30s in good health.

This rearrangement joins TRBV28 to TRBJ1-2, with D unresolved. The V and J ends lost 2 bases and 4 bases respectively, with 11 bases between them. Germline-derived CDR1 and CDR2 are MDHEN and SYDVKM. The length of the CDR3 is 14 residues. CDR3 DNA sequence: TGTGCCAGCAGTTTACAACAGTCCGTCTATGGCTACACCTTC. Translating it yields CASSLQQSVYGYTF.

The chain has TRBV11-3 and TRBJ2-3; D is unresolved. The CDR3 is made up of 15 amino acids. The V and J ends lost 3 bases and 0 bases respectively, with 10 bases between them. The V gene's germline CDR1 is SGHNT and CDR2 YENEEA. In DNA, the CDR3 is TGTGCCAGCAGCTTTCGCGGTCTTAGCACAGATACGCAGTATTTT. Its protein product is CASSFRGLSTDTQYF. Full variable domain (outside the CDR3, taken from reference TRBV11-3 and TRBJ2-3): EAGVVQSPRYKIIEKKQPVAFWCNPISGHNTLYWYLQNLGQGPELLIRYENEEAVDDSQLPKDRFSAERLKGVDSTLKIQPAELGDSAVYLCASSFRGLSTDTQYFGPGTRLTVL.

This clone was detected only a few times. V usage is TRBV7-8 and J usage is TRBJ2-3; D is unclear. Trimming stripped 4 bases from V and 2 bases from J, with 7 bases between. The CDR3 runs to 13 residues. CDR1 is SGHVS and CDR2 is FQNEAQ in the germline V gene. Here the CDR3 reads CASSSNPTDTQYF. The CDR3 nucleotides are TGTGCCAGCAGCTCGAACCCCACAGATACGCAGTATTTT. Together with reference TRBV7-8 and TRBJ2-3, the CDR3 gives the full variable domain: GAGVSQSPRYKVAKRGQDVALRCDPISGHVSLFWYQQALGQGPEFLTYFQNEAQLDKSGLPSDRFFAERPEGSVSTLKIQRTQQEDSAVYLCASSSNPTDTQYFGPGTRLTVL.

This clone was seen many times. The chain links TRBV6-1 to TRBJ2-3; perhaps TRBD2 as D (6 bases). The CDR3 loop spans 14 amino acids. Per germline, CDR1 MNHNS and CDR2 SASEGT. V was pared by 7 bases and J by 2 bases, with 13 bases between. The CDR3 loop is CASTKGGDTDTQYF. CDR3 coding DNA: TGTGCCAGCACCAAGGGCGGGGACACAGATACGCAGTATTTT.

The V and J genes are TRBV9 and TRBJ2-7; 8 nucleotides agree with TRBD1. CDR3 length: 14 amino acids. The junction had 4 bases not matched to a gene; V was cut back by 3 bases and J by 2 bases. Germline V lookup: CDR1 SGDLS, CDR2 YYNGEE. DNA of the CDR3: TGTGCCAGCAGCGGGATGACAGGGGCCTACGAGCAGTACTTC. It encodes CASSGMTGAYEQYF.

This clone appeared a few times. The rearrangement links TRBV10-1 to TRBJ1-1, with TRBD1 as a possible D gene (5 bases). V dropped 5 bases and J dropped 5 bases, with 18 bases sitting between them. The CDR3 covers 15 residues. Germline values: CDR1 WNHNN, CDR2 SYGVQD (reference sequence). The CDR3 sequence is CASSRFGGTGTEAFF. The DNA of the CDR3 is TGCGCCAGCAGTAGGTTTGGGGGGACTGGGACTGAAGCTTTCTTT.

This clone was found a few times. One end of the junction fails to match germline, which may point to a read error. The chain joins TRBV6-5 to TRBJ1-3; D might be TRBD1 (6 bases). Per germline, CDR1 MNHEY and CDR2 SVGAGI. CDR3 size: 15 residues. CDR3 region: CASRPMTGPGSTIYF. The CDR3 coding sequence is TGTGCCAGCAGACCCATGACAGGTCCAGGAAGCACCATATATTTT.

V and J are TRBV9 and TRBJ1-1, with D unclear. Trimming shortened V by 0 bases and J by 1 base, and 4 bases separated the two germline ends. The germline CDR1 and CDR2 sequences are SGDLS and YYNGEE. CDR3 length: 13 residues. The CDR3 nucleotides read TGTGCCAGCAGCGTAGCGCCGAACACTGAAGCTTTCTTT. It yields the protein CASSVAPNTEAFF.

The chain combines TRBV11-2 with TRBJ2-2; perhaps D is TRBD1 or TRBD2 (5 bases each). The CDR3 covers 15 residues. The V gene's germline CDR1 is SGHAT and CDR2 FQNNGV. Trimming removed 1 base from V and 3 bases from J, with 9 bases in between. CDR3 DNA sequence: TGTGCCAGCAGCTTAGTTAGAGGGGACACCGGGGAGCTGTTTTTT. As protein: CASSLVRGDTGELFF.

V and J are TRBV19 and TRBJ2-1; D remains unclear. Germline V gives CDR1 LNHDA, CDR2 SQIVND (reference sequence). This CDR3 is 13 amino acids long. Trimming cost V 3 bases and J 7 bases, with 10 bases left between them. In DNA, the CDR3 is TGTGCCAGTAGTATCACAGTCCTTAATGAGCAGTTCTTC. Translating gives CASSITVLNEQFF. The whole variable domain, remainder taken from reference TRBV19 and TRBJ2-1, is DGGITQSPKYLFRKEGQNVTLSCEQNLNHDAMYWYRQDPGQGLRLIYYSQIVNDFQKGDIAEGYSVSREKKESFPLTVTSAQKNPTAFYLCASSITVLNEQFFGPGTRLTVL.

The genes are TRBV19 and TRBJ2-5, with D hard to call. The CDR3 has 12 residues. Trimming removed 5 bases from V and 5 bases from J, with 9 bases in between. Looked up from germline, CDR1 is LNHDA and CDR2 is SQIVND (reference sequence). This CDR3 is CASSQQMETQYF. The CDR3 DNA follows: TGTGCCAGTAGTCAGCAGATGGAGACCCAGTACTTC.

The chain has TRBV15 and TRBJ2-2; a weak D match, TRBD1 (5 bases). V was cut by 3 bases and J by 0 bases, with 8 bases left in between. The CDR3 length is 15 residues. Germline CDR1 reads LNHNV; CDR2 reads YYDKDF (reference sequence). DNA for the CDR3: TGTGCCACCAGCAGCACCAGGGCGAACACCGGGGAGCTGTTTTTT. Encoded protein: CATSSTRANTGELFF.

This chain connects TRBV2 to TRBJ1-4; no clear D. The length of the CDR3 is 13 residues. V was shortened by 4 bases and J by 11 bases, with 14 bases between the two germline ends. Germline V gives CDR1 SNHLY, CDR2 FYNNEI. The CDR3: CASSARIGSKLFF. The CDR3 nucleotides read TGTGCCAGCAGTGCCCGTATAGGCTCCAAACTGTTTTTT.

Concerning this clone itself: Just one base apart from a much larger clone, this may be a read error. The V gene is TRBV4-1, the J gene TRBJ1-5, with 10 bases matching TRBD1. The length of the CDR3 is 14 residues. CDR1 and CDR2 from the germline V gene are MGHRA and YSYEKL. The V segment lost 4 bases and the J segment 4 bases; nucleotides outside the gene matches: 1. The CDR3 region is CASSRGQGNQPQHF. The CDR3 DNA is TGCGCCAGCAGCCGGGGACAGGGGAATCAGCCCCAGCATTTT.

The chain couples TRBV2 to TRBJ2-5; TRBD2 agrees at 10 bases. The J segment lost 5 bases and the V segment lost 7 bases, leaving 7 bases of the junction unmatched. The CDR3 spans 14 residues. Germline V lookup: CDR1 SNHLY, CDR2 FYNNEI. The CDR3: CASKASGRYETQYF. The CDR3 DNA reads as TGTGCCAGCAAGGCTAGCGGGAGATATGAGACCCAGTACTTC.

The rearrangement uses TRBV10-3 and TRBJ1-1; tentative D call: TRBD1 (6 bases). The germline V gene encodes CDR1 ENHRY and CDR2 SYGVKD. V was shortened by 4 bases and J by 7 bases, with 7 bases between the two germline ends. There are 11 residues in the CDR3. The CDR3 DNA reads TGTGCCATCAGTGCACAGGGTGAAGCTTTCTTT. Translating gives CAISAQGEAFF.

The CDR3 here is CASSLGMGIQNEKLFF. For the CDR3, the DNA is TGTGCCAGCAGTTTAGGGATGGGGATTCAGAATGAAAAACTGTTTTTT. The J gene is TRBJ1-4, the V gene TRBV28; D is ambiguous. CDR3 length: 16 residues. V lost 2 bases and J lost 5, with 15 bases in between. Germline CDR1 is MDHEN and CDR2 is SYDVKM.

The CDR3 is CASSLTSGREKTKETQYF. CDR3 DNA sequence: TGTGCCAGCAGTTTGACTAGCGGGAGGGAAAAAACTAAAGAGACCCAGTACTTC. This chain links TRBV28 with TRBJ2-5; 14 positions match TRBD2. With V trimmed by 3 bases and J by 3 bases, 9 bases remained unmatched. Germline V CDR1 and CDR2: MDHEN, SYDVKM. The CDR3 is made up of 18 amino acids.

The CDR3 loop is CASSFRGRNEQFF. The CDR3, as DNA: TGTGCCAGCAGCTTCAGGGGGAGAAATGAGCAGTTCTTC. The chain has TRBV11-3 and TRBJ2-1, with TRBD1 matching over 7 bases. The CDR3 length is 13 residues. Germline-derived CDR1 and CDR2 are SGHNT and YENEEA. The trim removed 3 bases at V and 7 bases at J, leaving 3 bases unmatched.

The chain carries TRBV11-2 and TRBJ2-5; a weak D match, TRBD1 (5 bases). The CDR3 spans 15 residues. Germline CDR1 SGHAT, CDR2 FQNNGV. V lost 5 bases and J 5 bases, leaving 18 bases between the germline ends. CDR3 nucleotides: TGTGCCAGCAGCCCGCAGGGTCGTTTCTGGGAGACCCAGTACTTC. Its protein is CASSPQGRFWETQYF.

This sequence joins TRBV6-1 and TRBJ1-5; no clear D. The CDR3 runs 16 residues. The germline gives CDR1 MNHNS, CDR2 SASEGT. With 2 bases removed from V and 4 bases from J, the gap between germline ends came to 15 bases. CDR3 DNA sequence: TGTGCCAGCAGTGAATTCTATGGGCTAGTAAATCAGCCCCAGCATTTT. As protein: CASSEFYGLVNQPQHF.

This CDR3 is CASSGSWEGINIQYF. DNA for the CDR3: TGTGCCAGCAGTGGGAGTTGGGAGGGGATAAACATTCAGTACTTC. The chain combines TRBV28 with TRBJ2-4, with 7 bases lining up with TRBD2. From germline, CDR1 is MDHEN and CDR2 SYDVKM. CDR3 length: 15 amino acids. Losses at the gene ends were 5 bases for V and 6 bases for J; bases not matched to a gene: 10.

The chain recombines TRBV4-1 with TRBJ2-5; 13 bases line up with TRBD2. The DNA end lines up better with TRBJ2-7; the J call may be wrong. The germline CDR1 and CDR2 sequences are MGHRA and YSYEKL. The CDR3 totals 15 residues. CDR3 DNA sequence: TGCGCCAGCAGCCGAGGACTAGCGGGAGACTACGAGCAGTACTTC. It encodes CASSRGLAGDYEQYF.

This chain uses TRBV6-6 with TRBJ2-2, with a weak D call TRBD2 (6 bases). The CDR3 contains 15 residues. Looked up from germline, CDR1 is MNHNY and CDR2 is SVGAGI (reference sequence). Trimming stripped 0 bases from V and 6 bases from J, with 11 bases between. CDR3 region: CASSYSSGVSGELFF. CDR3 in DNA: TGTGCCAGCAGTTACTCGTCGGGAGTCTCCGGGGAGCTGTTTTTT.

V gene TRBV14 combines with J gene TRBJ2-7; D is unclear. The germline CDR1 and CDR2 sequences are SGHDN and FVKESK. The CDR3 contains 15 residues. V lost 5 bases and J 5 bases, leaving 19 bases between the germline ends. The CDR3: CASSLRGPAAHEQYF. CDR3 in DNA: TGTGCCAGCAGCTTACGCGGTCCGGCCGCCCACGAGCAGTACTTC.

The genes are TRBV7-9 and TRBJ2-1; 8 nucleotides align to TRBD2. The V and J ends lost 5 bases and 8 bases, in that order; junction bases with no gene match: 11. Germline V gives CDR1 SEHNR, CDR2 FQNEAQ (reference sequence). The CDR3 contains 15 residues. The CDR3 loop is CASSQTRLLADEQFF. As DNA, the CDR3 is TGTGCCAGCAGCCAGACCCGATTACTAGCGGATGAGCAGTTCTTC.

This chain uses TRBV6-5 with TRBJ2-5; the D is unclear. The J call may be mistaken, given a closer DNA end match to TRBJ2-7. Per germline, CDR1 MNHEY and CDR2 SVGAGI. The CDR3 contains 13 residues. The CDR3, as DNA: TGTGCCAGCAGACCTACAGCCGACTACGAGCAGTACTTC. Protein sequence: CASRPTADYEQYF.